This entry lists 4 T cell receptor beta chains sequenced from one sample in a study of blood T cell repertoires in COVID-19. TCRdb's copy holds only in-frame clones and misses some; the assay was immunoSEQ multiplex PCR. The sample includes approximately 300,000 clones, roughly 90% of them seen just once. Specimen: PBMCs or T cells enriched from blood (not recorded which). All receptors derive from a woman aged 30 to 39 who had recovered from COVID-19.

This clone appeared a few times. Relative to the germline gene, one junction end is altered; a read error may explain this. The chain is built from TRBV7-7 and TRBJ2-1; 7 bases fit TRBD2. In germline, CDR1 is SSHAT, CDR2 FNYEAQ (reference sequence). The CDR3 length is 16 residues. DNA for the CDR3: TGTGCTAGCAGCCCTGGGAGGATGCTAGCGGACAATGAGCAGTTCTTC. Translation gives CASSPGRMLADNEQFF.

V gene TRBV6-5 combines with J gene TRBJ2-7; 7 bases line up with TRBD1. The CDR3 spans 13 residues. With V trimmed by 6 bases and J by 3 bases, 5 bases remained unmatched. Germline V CDR1 and CDR2: MNHEY, SVGAGI. The CDR3 spells CASRGTDYYEQYF. DNA of the CDR3: TGTGCCAGCAGGGGGACAGACTACTACGAGCAGTACTTC.

The CDR3 nucleotides read TGTGCCAGCTCACCACGGCAGGTCGAAGCCTTGGGCTACACCTTC. Its translation: CASSPRQVEALGYTF. The chain combines TRBV18 with TRBJ1-2; no definite D call. The V gene lost 1 base and the J gene lost 8 bases, with 17 bases spanning the gap. Germline values: CDR1 KGHSH, CDR2 LQKENI. The CDR3 runs to 15 residues.

This clone was recorded a few times. The chain carries TRBV5-4 and TRBJ2-5; TRBD2 matches 13 bases. J was trimmed by 3 bases and V by 2 bases; bases with no gene match: 4. The V gene's germline CDR1 is SGHNT and CDR2 YYREEE (reference sequence). The CDR3 is made up of 16 amino acids. The DNA for the CDR3 is TGTGCCAGCAGCTTCTCCGGACTAGCGGGAGAAGAGACCCAGTACTTC. Encoded protein: CASSFSGLAGEETQYF.